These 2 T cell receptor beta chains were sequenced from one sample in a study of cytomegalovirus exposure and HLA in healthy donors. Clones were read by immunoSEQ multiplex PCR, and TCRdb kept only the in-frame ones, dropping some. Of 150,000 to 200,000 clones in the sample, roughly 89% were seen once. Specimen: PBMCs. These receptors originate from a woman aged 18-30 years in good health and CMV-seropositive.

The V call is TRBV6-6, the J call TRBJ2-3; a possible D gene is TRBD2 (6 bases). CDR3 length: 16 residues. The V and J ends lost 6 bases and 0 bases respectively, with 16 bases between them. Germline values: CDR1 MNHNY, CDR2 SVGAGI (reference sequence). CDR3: CASRHPPGTSTDTQYF. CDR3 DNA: TGTGCCAGCAGGCATCCACCGGGGACTAGCACAGATACGCAGTATTTT.

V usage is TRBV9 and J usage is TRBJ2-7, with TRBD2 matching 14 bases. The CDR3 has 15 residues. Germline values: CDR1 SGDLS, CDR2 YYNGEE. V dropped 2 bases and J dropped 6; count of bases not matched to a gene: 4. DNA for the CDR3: TGTGCCAGCAGCGTCTCCGGGACTAGCGGGAGCGAGCAGTACTTC. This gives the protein CASSVSGTSGSEQYF.